The clone carrying this TCR beta chain was seen at least ten times. The data were taken from a study of CD8+CD57+ T cells in acquired aplastic anemia. The CDR3 has 13 residues. Trimming stripped 3 bases from V and 5 bases from J, with 5 bases between. Patients selected for sequencing had displayed CD8+CD57+ cell expansion by flow cytometry. Using genomic DNA as the template, TCR beta VDJ and CDR3 profiling was carried out. TCRdb re-called the reads through MiXCR, storing one row per CDR3 protein. The sample includes approximately 160,000 distinct CDR3 sequences, roughly half of them seen just once. The TCR was taken from a human donor with aplastic anemia. The specimen sequenced was sorted CD4+, CD8+, or CD8+CD57+ T cells (not recorded which) from PBMCs. The gene calls are TRBV12-3 or TRBV12-4 and TRBJ1-6; no firm D call. This CDR3 reads CASSFWNNSPLHF. CDR3 coding DNA: TGTGCCAGCAGTTTTTGGAATAATTCACCCCTCCACTTT.